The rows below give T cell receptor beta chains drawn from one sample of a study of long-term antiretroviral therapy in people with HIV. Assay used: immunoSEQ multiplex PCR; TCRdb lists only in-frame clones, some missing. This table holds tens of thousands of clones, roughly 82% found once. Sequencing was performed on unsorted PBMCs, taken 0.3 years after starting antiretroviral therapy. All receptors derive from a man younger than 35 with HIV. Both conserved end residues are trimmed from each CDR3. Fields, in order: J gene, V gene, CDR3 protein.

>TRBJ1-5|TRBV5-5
ASSFGGGFNQPQH
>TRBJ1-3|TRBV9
ASSVGAAVNTIY
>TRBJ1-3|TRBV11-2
ASSPWVASGNTIY
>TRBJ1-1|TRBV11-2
ASSRHPEAF
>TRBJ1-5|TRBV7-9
ASSQDIQPQH
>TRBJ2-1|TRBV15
ATSSGSSYNEQF
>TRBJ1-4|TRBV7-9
ASRQNGGGREKLF
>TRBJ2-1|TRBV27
ASKIGTSGRDNEQF
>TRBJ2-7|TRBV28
ASSPWQSRDEQY
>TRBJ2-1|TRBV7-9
ASSLAVSPSRSNEQF
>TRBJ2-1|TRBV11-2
ASSLLRGRTYNEQF
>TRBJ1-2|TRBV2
ASSDRQGRLNGYT
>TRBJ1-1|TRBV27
ASSLSTVLNTEAF
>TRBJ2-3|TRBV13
ASAKRGGLTDTQY
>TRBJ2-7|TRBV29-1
SVGTGPYEQY
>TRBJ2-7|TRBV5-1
ASSLAMGATFYEQY
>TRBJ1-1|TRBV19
ASSYWMNTEAF
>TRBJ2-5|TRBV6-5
ASSPLRGTQY
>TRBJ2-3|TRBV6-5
ASSYPSGGTDTQY
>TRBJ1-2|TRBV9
ASSPPGGRDYGYT